This is a list of T cell receptor beta chains from one sample in a study of CD8 T cells in Susac syndrome. TCRdb reanalysed the immunoSEQ multiplex PCR reads using MiXCR and keeps one entry per CDR3 protein. The top ten hold roughly 0.16% of the sample, which has 160,000 or so distinct CDR3 sequences, around 95% seen once. Sequencing used CD4+ T cells from PBMCs. All receptors come from a human donor with Susac syndrome. Each CDR3 is given with its conserved first and last residue. A D gene is named only where the DNA matches it firmly. Only some rows state a clone size, as once, few, many or a class for expanded clones.

j_call clone_size d_call cdr3_length v_call cdr3_aa cdr3_nt
TRBJ1-5 . . 14 TRBV3-1 CASSRGTDGRPQHF TGTGCCAGCAGCCGTGGGACCGACGGACGGCCCCAGCATTTT
TRBJ2-7 . . 14 TRBV3-1 CASSLPDRAYEQYF TGTGCCAGCAGCCTACCTGACAGAGCCTACGAGCAGTACTTC
TRBJ2-7 . TRBD2 16 TRBV27 CASSFRLAGTSYEQYF TGTGCCAGCAGTTTCCGACTAGCGGGGACCTCCTACGAGCAGTACTTC
TRBJ2-6 . . 18 TRBV14 CASSQFVGAISGANVLTF TGTGCCAGCAGCCAATTTGTAGGGGCGATCTCTGGGGCCAACGTCCTGACTTTC
TRBJ2-7 . TRBD2 12 TRBV6-1 CATRGGGYEQYF TGTGCCACGCGGGGGGGAGGGTACGAGCAGTACTTC
TRBJ2-1 . . 13 TRBV6-5 CATRVGSTNEQFF TGTGCCACCAGAGTTGGGAGCACCAATGAGCAGTTCTTC
TRBJ2-5 . . 13 TRBV4-2 CASSFFGQETQYF TGTGCCAGCAGCTTCTTCGGCCAAGAGACCCAGTACTTC
TRBJ1-1 once . 10 TRBV29-1 CSAAVSEAFF TGCAGCGCCGCGGTGTCTGAAGCTTTCTTT
TRBJ1-1 . . 13 TRBV20-1 CSAREGGNTEAFF TGCAGTGCTAGAGAAGGGGGGAACACTGAAGCTTTCTTT
TRBJ1-1 . TRBD1 18 TRBV2 CASSEGKGTGPLDTEAFF TGTGCCAGCAGTGAAGGGAAAGGGACAGGGCCCTTGGACACTGAAGCTTTCTTT
TRBJ1-1 once TRBD1 13 TRBV6-5 CASSRRGDTEAFF TGTGCCAGCAGTCGCAGGGGGGACACTGAAGCTTTCTTT